The 32 T cell receptor beta chains presented below share a single source sample, sequenced in a study of OX40 agonist ivuxolimab in advanced cancers. Sequenced by immunoSEQ multiplex PCR; TCRdb stores in-frame clones only, minus some. The sample comprises 45,000 to 70,000 clones, approximately 91% of which are singletons, and approximately 6.6% rests with the top ten. The sample in question was CD4+ or CD8+ T cells sorted from blood, obtained in a trial of the OX40 agonist ivuxolimab. The receptor source for this set is an adult with an advanced solid tumor such as melanoma, head and neck, liver or kidney cancer.

The rearrangement joins TRBV5-1 to TRBJ2-3; D ambiguous. Trimming left V 3 bases short and J 2 bases short, with 4 bases between. Germline values: CDR1 SGHRS, CDR2 YFSETQ. The CDR3 runs to 12 residues. The CDR3 region is CASSSHTDTQYF. CDR3 sequence (DNA): TGCGCCAGCAGCTCCCACACAGATACGCAGTATTTT.

The chain couples TRBV5-5 to TRBJ1-1; D gene ambiguous. V lost 3 bases to trimming and J lost 2 bases, with 17 bases between them. The CDR3 consists of 16 residues. Germline values: CDR1 SGHKS, CDR2 YYEKEE (reference sequence). The CDR3 DNA sequence: TGTGCCAGCAGCTGGCAAGCGGGCAGAAGCAACACTGAAGCTTTCTTT. Protein sequence: CASSWQAGRSNTEAFF.

The chain combines TRBV7-2 with TRBJ2-1, with 10 bases lining up with TRBD1. Per germline, CDR1 SGHTA and CDR2 FQGNSA. With V trimmed by 8 bases and J by 4 bases, 8 bases remained unmatched. CDR3 length: 15 amino acids. In nucleotides, the CDR3 is TGTGCCAGCGGATCACCGGGACAGGGGTACAATGAGCAGTTCTTC. It translates to CASGSPGQGYNEQFF.

In this sample, this clone turned up once. DNA of the CDR3: TGTGCCAGCAGCTGGACCCGTGGGGGCAATCAGCCCCAGCATTTT. Protein sequence: CASSWTRGGNQPQHF. The rearrangement uses TRBV5-6 and TRBJ1-5; D is undetermined. The CDR3 spans 15 residues. Germline lookup yields CDR1 SGHDT and CDR2 YYEEEE. Trimming cost V 3 bases and J 2 bases, with 12 bases left between them. The full variable domain, with the rest looked up from reference TRBV5-6 and TRBJ1-5, is DAGVTQSPTHLIKTRGQQVTLRCSPKSGHDTVSWYQQALGQGPQFIFQYYEEEERQRGNFPDRFSGHQFPNYSSELNVNALLLGDSALYLCASSWTRGGNQPQHFGDGTRLSIL.

This clone was detected once. The genes are TRBV28 and TRBJ2-1; D uncertain. Per germline, CDR1 MDHEN and CDR2 SYDVKM. V shed 5 bases and J shed 0 bases, with 11 bases lying between them. This CDR3 region has 15 residues. The CDR3 DNA sequence: TGTGCCAGCAGTATTGGCGGTAGCTCCTACAATGAGCAGTTCTTC. It yields the protein CASSIGGSSYNEQFF.

The chain links TRBV25-1 to TRBJ2-7; TRBD1 matches at 8 bases. From germline, CDR1 is MGHDK and CDR2 SYGVNS. The CDR3 contains 16 residues. Trimming removed 7 bases from V and 7 bases from J; junction bases left unmatched: 18. The CDR3 coding sequence is TGTGCCAGCAAAGAGTGGCCCGGACAGGGATCCGGGGAGCAGTACTTC. It yields the protein CASKEWPGQGSGEQYF.

The chain recombines TRBV5-1 with TRBJ2-7; 11 bases line up with TRBD2. With V trimmed by 0 bases and J by 7 bases, 12 bases remained unmatched. Germline values: CDR1 SGHRS, CDR2 YFSETQ. The CDR3 extends over 17 amino acids. The CDR3 spells CASSLGPGTSGGGEQYF. The CDR3 nucleotides are TGCGCCAGCAGCTTGGGCCCCGGGACTAGCGGAGGAGGTGAGCAGTACTTC.

The rearrangement uses TRBV11-2 and TRBJ1-1, with 7 bases that match TRBD1. J gave up 11 bases and V 1 base, and 13 bases lay outside the gene matches. Germline CDR1 and CDR2: SGHAT and FQNNGV. This CDR3 spans 15 amino acids. CDR3 amino acids: CASSLGRSTGRSAFF. CDR3 coding DNA: TGTGCCAGCAGCTTAGGTCGATCGACAGGGAGGTCGGCTTTCTTT.

The chain employs TRBV5-1 and TRBJ2-3, with D possibly TRBD1 on 6 matching bases. The V and J ends lost 0 bases and 3 bases respectively, with 11 bases between them. This CDR3 comprises 15 residues. The germline V gene encodes CDR1 SGHRS and CDR2 YFSETQ. CDR3 in amino acids: CASSLVQGGTDTQYF. The CDR3 DNA is TGCGCCAGCAGCTTGGTACAGGGCGGGACAGATACGCAGTATTTT.

The rearrangement links TRBV19 to TRBJ2-5; maybe TRBD2 (5 bases). Trimming took off 7 bases at V and 9 bases at J, with 15 bases between the two ends. The CDR3 spans 12 residues. Germline CDR1 is LNHDA and CDR2 is SQIVND (reference sequence). CDR3 DNA sequence: TGTGCCAGTACAAATAGCGAAAGGTCCCAGTACTTC. Its protein product is CASTNSERSQYF.

This clone was seen a single time. The rearrangement joins TRBV27 to TRBJ2-7; D possibly corresponds to TRBD2 (5 bases). The CDR3 covers 14 residues. Germline loops: CDR1 MNHEY, CDR2 SMNVEV (reference sequence). Trimming took 8 bases from V and 7 from J, leaving 21 bases between them. CDR3 coding DNA: TGTGCCAGCGCCCCAGAGGGAGTTAGAGGAGAGCAGTACTTC. Translation gives CASAPEGVRGEQYF.

In regard to this clone: A much larger clonotype is one base distant, so this may be a read error. V gene TRBV11-2 combines with J gene TRBJ1-1, with D hard to call. The V gene's germline CDR1 is SGHAT and CDR2 FQNNGV. The V and J ends lost 0 bases and 1 base respectively, with 3 bases between them. The CDR3 loop spans 13 amino acids. The DNA for the CDR3 is TGTGCCAGCAGCTTAGACGGGAACACTGAAGCTTTCTTT. It specifies CASSLDGNTEAFF. The variable domain in full, completed from reference TRBV11-2 and TRBJ1-1, reads EAGVAQSPRYKIIEKRQSVAFWCNPISGHATLYWYQQILGQGPKLLIQFQNNGVVDDSQLPKDRFSAERLKGVDSTLKIQPAKLEDSAVYLCASSLDGNTEAFFGQGTRLTVV.

The V gene is TRBV5-1, the J gene TRBJ2-1; D uncertain. The CDR3 spans 13 residues. The ends were cut back, 4 bases at V and 5 bases at J, with 10 bases in the middle. Per germline, CDR1 SGHRS and CDR2 YFSETQ. CDR3 sequence reads: CASSQDGNNEQFF. CDR3 sequence (DNA): TGCGCCAGCAGCCAGGACGGTAACAATGAGCAGTTCTTC.

The gene calls are TRBV7-3 and TRBJ2-3; D unclear. Trimming cost V 6 bases and J 2 bases, with 9 bases left between them. The CDR3 totals 13 residues. Germline CDR1 is SGHTA and CDR2 is FQGTGA. The CDR3: CASSRGSTDTQYF. As DNA, the CDR3 is TGTGCCAGCAGTCGTGGGTCCACAGATACGCAGTATTTT.

The chain uses TRBV15 and TRBJ2-3; D could derive from TRBD1 or TRBD2 (5 bases each). CDR3 length equals 15 residues. CDR1 is LNHNV and CDR2 is YYDKDF in the germline V gene (reference sequence). The V end was cut by 2 bases, the J end by 4 bases, with 13 bases between. The CDR3 nucleotides are TGTGCCACCAGCAGATCCGGGGCAGCTTCAGATACGCAGTATTTT. Protein product: CATSRSGAASDTQYF. The full variable domain, rest sourced from reference TRBV15 and TRBJ2-3, is DAMVIQNPRYQVTQFGKPVTLSCSQTLNHNVMYWYQQKSSQAPKLLFHYYDKDFNNEADTPDNFQSRRPNTSFCFLDIRSPGLGDTAMYLCATSRSGAASDTQYFGPGTRLTVL.

The CDR3 sequence is CASSLTTGELFF. CDR3 DNA sequence: TGTGCCAGCAGCTTAACGACCGGGGAGCTGTTTTTT. V and J are TRBV7-9 and TRBJ2-2; D remains unclear. Looked up from germline, CDR1 is SEHNR and CDR2 is FQNEAQ (reference sequence). CDR3 length: 12 amino acids. The V and J ends lost 2 bases and 5 bases respectively, with 3 bases between them.

V is TRBV7-9 and J is TRBJ2-1; D may match TRBD1 or TRBD2 (7 bases each). Germline values: CDR1 SEHNR, CDR2 FQNEAQ (reference sequence). The CDR3 sequence is 15 residues long. V was trimmed by 5 bases and J by 2 bases, leaving 13 bases between them. The CDR3 DNA reads as TGTGCCAGCAGCCCCCAGGGGGGGACCTACAATGAGCAGTTCTTC. Translation: CASSPQGGTYNEQFF.

In DNA, the CDR3 is TGCAGTGCTAGCGGCCAAGAGACCCAGTACTTC. Its protein is CSASGQETQYF. The chain couples TRBV20-1 to TRBJ2-5; D call uncertain. V lost 3 bases and J 1 base, leaving 3 bases between the germline ends. Germline values: CDR1 DFQATT, CDR2 SNEGSKA (reference sequence). The CDR3 is 11 amino acids.

The rearrangement uses TRBV19 and TRBJ2-5; 10 positions match TRBD2. V was clipped by 3 bases and J by 0 bases; unmatched bases: 4. The germline V gene encodes CDR1 LNHDA and CDR2 SQIVND (reference sequence). The CDR3 runs to 16 residues. The CDR3 loop reads CASSIRSGGYQETQYF. CDR3 DNA sequence: TGTGCCAGTAGTATTCGTAGCGGGGGGTACCAAGAGACCCAGTACTTC. Together with reference TRBV19 and TRBJ2-5, the CDR3 gives the full variable domain: DGGITQSPKYLFRKEGQNVTLSCEQNLNHDAMYWYRQDPGQGLRLIYYSQIVNDFQKGDIAEGYSVSREKKESFPLTVTSAQKNPTAFYLCASSIRSGGYQETQYFGPGTRLLVL.

The table lists this clone with a few counts. The identical CDR3 is also encoded by other nucleotide sequences in the sample. This sequence joins TRBV9 and TRBJ2-2, with D uncertain. The CDR3 spans 12 residues. Trimming stripped 0 bases from V and 7 bases from J, with 4 bases between. The germline V gene encodes CDR1 SGDLS and CDR2 YYNGEE. The CDR3 nucleotides are TGTGCCAGCAGCGTAGAGATCGGGGAGCTGTTTTTT. Its protein product is CASSVEIGELFF.

The J gene is TRBJ2-1, the V gene TRBV7-8, with 7 bases matching TRBD2. The CDR3 has 16 amino acids. From germline, CDR1 is SGHVS and CDR2 FQNEAQ. After removal of 0 bases from V and 7 bases from J, the junction contained 9 bases not matched to a gene. The CDR3 loop is CASSLAVGGIWNEQFF. In DNA form, the CDR3 reads TGTGCCAGCAGCTTAGCGGTCGGGGGGATATGGAATGAGCAGTTCTTC. The complete variable domain, with remaining parts taken from reference TRBV7-8 and TRBJ2-1, reads GAGVSQSPRYKVAKRGQDVALRCDPISGHVSLFWYQQALGQGPEFLTYFQNEAQLDKSGLPSDRFFAERPEGSVSTLKIQRTQQEDSAVYLCASSLAVGGIWNEQFFGPGTRLTVL.

V is TRBV29-1 and J is TRBJ1-1, with D possibly being TRBD1 (5 bases). The V end lost 6 bases, the J end lost 5 bases, and 13 bases lay between the germline ends. This CDR3 has 12 amino acids. Germline V gene data show CDR1 as SQVTM and CDR2 as ANQGSEA. Here the CDR3 reads CSVQGTATEAFF. CDR3 nucleotide sequence: TGCAGCGTGCAGGGTACCGCGACTGAAGCTTTCTTT.

This chain connects TRBV7-2 to TRBJ1-5; D gene unclear. In germline, CDR1 is SGHTA, CDR2 FQGNSA. The V and J ends lost 5 bases and 6 bases respectively, with 11 bases between them. The CDR3 has 13 residues. The CDR3 coding sequence is TGTGCCAGCAGCGCCTGGGATCTTCAGCCCCAGCATTTT. It yields the protein CASSAWDLQPQHF.

This clone showed up just once. The chain couples TRBV21-1 to TRBJ2-4; the table's D gene call, TRBD1, was not cross checked with the DNA. TRBV21-1 counts as a pseudogene. The CDR3 contains 16 residues. Written as DNA, the CDR3 is TGTGCCAGCAGCAACCGGGACAGGGGGTCCAAAAACATTCAGTACTTC. Its translation is CASSNRDRGSKNIQYF.

This chain joins TRBV25-1 and TRBJ2-7, with D unresolved. Trimming cost V 4 bases and J 7 bases, with 11 bases left between them. Germline lookup yields CDR1 MGHDK and CDR2 SYGVNS. The CDR3 contains 12 residues. The CDR3 spells CASSAPIGEQYF. Here the CDR3 DNA reads TGTGCCAGCAGTGCCCCCATTGGTGAGCAGTACTTC.

The gene calls are TRBV11-2 and TRBJ2-2; D is possibly TRBD2 (6 bases). V lost 5 bases and J lost 4, with 14 bases in between. Germline CDR1 reads SGHAT; CDR2 reads FQNNGV. CDR3 length: 15 amino acids. The CDR3 here is CASSPRLGSTGELFF. CDR3 sequence (DNA): TGTGCCAGCAGCCCGAGACTAGGGAGCACCGGGGAGCTGTTTTTT.

V usage is TRBV9 and J usage is TRBJ2-7; 15 bases fit TRBD2. CDR3 length: 16 residues. V shed 2 bases and J 5 bases; nucleotides not matched to a gene: 5. The germline CDR1 and CDR2 sequences are SGDLS and YYNGEE. The CDR3 reads CASSVEGLAGGNEQYF. The DNA for the CDR3 is TGTGCCAGCAGCGTTGAGGGACTAGCGGGAGGAAACGAGCAGTACTTC.

There are a few counts of this clone. This chain joins TRBV19 and TRBJ2-7; D gene ambiguous. This CDR3 is built from 14 residues. Between the trimmed V and J ends, which lost 8 bases and 2 bases, there was a span of 16 bases. CDR1 and CDR2 (germline): LNHDA, SQIVND (reference sequence). The CDR3 region is CASASSTIPYEQYF. CDR3 coding DNA: TGTGCCAGTGCTTCCTCAACAATCCCCTACGAGCAGTACTTC.

This CDR3 reads CASTGGLSQPQHF. CDR3 nucleotide sequence: TGTGCCAGCACCGGTGGCTTAAGTCAGCCCCAGCATTTT. The V and J genes are TRBV2 and TRBJ1-5; D is unclear. Germline CDR1 is SNHLY and CDR2 is FYNNEI. This CDR3 comprises 13 residues. Trimming took off 7 bases at V and 6 bases at J, with 13 bases between the two ends.

CDR3 residues: CASSVLLGYEQYF. DNA for the CDR3: TGTGCCAGCAGTGTGTTATTAGGCTACGAGCAGTACTTC. The chain combines TRBV6-1 with TRBJ2-7; D is unresolved. This CDR3 is 13 amino acids long. The ends were cut back, 4 bases at V and 3 bases at J, with 10 bases in the middle. Looked up from germline, CDR1 is MNHNS and CDR2 is SASEGT.

As for this clone: Mismatch with germline at one junction end may stem from a read error. The rearrangement uses TRBV7-7 and TRBJ2-2; D is undetermined. The germline gives CDR1 SSHAT, CDR2 FNYEAQ (reference sequence). There are 14 residues in the CDR3. The CDR3 region is CASSLVLGTGELFF. CDR3 nucleotide sequence: TGTGCTAGCAGCTTAGTCCTTGGCACCGGGGAGCTGTTTTTT.

V usage is TRBV28 and J usage is TRBJ1-1; 7 nucleotides line up with TRBD1. This CDR3 comprises 15 residues. Germline V CDR1 and CDR2: MDHEN, SYDVKM. V lost 3 bases to trimming and J lost 4 bases; unmatched junction nucleotides: 8. DNA for the CDR3: TGTGCCAGCAGTTTCCACAGGGGCCTGGTCACTGAAGCTTTCTTT. The encoded protein is CASSFHRGLVTEAFF.